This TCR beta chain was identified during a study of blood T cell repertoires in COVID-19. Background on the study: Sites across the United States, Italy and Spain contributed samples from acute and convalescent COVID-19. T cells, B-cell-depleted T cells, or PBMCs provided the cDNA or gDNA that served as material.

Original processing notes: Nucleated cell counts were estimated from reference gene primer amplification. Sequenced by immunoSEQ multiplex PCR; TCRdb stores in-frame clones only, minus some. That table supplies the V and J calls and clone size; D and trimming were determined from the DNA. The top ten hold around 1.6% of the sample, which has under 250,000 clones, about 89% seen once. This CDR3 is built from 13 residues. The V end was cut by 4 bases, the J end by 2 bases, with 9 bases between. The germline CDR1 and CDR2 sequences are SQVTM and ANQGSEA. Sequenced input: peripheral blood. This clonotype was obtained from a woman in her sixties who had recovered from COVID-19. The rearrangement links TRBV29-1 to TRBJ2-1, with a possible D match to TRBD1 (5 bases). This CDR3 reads CSVGQTTYNEQFF. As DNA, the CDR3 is TGCAGCGTTGGACAGACCACCTACAATGAGCAGTTCTTC.